This T cell receptor beta chain is from a study of cytotoxic CD8 clonotypes in ibrutinib-treated CLL. Study context: Responses comprised approximately 25 partial and 2 complete; at median around 70 months, approximately 14 remained remitted and about 12 progressed. Specimens for response were gathered following a median roughly twelve months of therapy, spanning 6 to 36. Findings and limits, study-wide: Starting clonality was above that of age-matched healthy donors and tracked circulating CD8+ T-cell counts.

As to this clone: Its antigen is still unknown.

Germline V gene lookup returns CDR1 WSHSY and CDR2 SAAADI. This CDR3 contains 13 residues. V was pared by 9 bases and J by 7 bases, with 5 bases of the junction left unmatched. Profiling relied on immunoSEQ multiplex PCR, and the TCRdb table lists in-frame clones only, not all of them. The sample has approximately 140,000 clones, roughly 80% seen once; the top ten hold around 30%. The genes are TRBV10-2 and TRBJ1-6, with 8 bases fitting TRBD1. This specimen was PBMCs, taken after 12 months of ibrutinib treatment. This receptor was obtained from a human donor with chronic lymphocytic leukemia. The CDR3 region is CASQGARNSPLHF. CDR3 DNA sequence: TGCGCCAGTCAGGGGGCGAGAAATTCACCCCTCCACTTT.